The 10 T cell receptor beta chains in this list originate from one sample, sequenced in a study of T-cell reconstitution after alpha-beta-depleted transplantation in children. The TCRbeta library incorporated unique molecular identifiers. TCRdb re-derived calls from the PCR reads in MiXCR, one entry per CDR3 protein. This sample has about 270,000 distinct CDR3 sequences, with 9.9% found just once. The specimen comprised PBMCs from the stem cell graft donor, sampled from the stem cell graft. These TCRs come from a human donor who donated a stem cell graft to a child with SCID.

The V and J genes are TRBV29-1 and TRBJ2-2; D remains ambiguous. V was shortened by 7 bases and J by 0 bases, with 9 bases between the two germline ends. The CDR3 loop spans 13 amino acids. The germline V gene encodes CDR1 SQVTM and CDR2 ANQGSEA. The CDR3 DNA reads TGCAGCGGGACCGTATCGAACACCGGGGAGCTGTTTTTT. Protein sequence: CSGTVSNTGELFF.

This clonotype turned up a few times. The chain couples TRBV20-1 to TRBJ2-3, with a tentative D call TRBD2 (7 bases). V shed 3 bases and J shed 2 bases, with 9 bases lying between them. Germline CDR1 DFQATT, CDR2 SNEGSKA (reference sequence). The CDR3 extends over 13 amino acids. CDR3 sequence reads: CSASGGATDTQYF. The CDR3 nucleotides read TGCAGTGCTAGTGGGGGGGCCACAGATACGCAGTATTTT.

This clonotype showed up just a few times. The chain has TRBV5-5 and TRBJ2-1, with 11 bases that match TRBD2. The CDR3 runs 16 residues. CDR1 SGHKS and CDR2 YYEKEE come from the germline V gene (reference sequence). V lost 0 bases to trimming and J lost 7 bases; unmatched junction nucleotides: 6. CDR3 sequence reads: CASSLELAGGPNEQFF. CDR3 coding DNA: TGTGCCAGCAGCTTGGAATTAGCGGGGGGGCCTAATGAGCAGTTCTTC.

This clonotype was recorded many times. The genes are TRBV6-6 and TRBJ2-1; D tentatively reads TRBD1 or TRBD2 (5 bases each). This CDR3 region has 11 residues. Per germline, CDR1 MNHNY and CDR2 SVGAGI (reference sequence). V lost 9 bases, J lost 7 bases, and 10 bases lay in between. The CDR3 loop is CASLRGNEQFF. The CDR3 DNA is TGTGCCAGTCTGAGGGGAAATGAGCAGTTCTTC.

Only a few counts were recorded for this clonotype. Here the CDR3 DNA reads TGCGCCAGCAGCTTGGCGCTGGGAACTGGCACAGATACGCAGTATTTT. Protein product: CASSLALGTGTDTQYF. The chain combines TRBV5-1 with TRBJ2-3; no clear D gene. The V end was cut by 0 bases, the J end by 1 base, with 12 bases between. From germline, CDR1 is SGHRS and CDR2 YFSETQ. The CDR3 runs 16 residues.

V is TRBV9 and J is TRBJ1-2, with D possibly TRBD1 on 5 matching bases. The CDR3 spans 16 residues. In germline, CDR1 is SGDLS, CDR2 YYNGEE. The V and J ends lost 3 bases and 1 base respectively, with 16 bases between them. The DNA of the CDR3 is TGTGCCAGCAGCGGTTTATGGGACGGTTATAACTATGGCTACACCTTC. Its protein is CASSGLWDGYNYGYTF.

A few counts support this clonotype. CDR3 DNA sequence: TGTGCCAGCAGTCCGACAGGTCTAGGCACTGAAGCTTTCTTT. Its translation: CASSPTGLGTEAFF. The chain employs TRBV12-3 or TRBV12-4 and TRBJ1-1; D perhaps matches TRBD1 (6 bases). This CDR3 is 14 amino acids long. V lost 5 bases and J lost 4, with 14 bases in between.

This clonotype occurred a few times. V gene TRBV9 combines with J gene TRBJ2-7; tentative D call: TRBD2 (7 bases). Looked up from germline, CDR1 is SGDLS and CDR2 is YYNGEE. The length of the CDR3 is 14 residues. Trimming took 0 bases from V and 4 from J, leaving 11 bases between them. CDR3 sequence: CASSVAEGGYEQYF. The CDR3 coding sequence is TGTGCCAGCAGCGTAGCGGAGGGGGGGTACGAGCAGTACTTC.

In this sample, this clonotype turned up a few times. The chain recombines TRBV7-2 with TRBJ1-5, with a weak D call TRBD1 (5 bases). Trimming took 1 base from V and 9 from J, leaving 16 bases between them. The CDR3 runs 15 residues. Germline CDR1 reads SGHTA; CDR2 reads FQGNSA. The CDR3 bases are TGTGCCAGCAGCTTAGATAGGGGTCTAGCAGGGCCCCAGCATTTT. Translating gives CASSLDRGLAGPQHF.

This clonotype appeared a few times. An end of the junction differs from the germline gene, which may be a read error. The rearrangement links TRBV7-7 to TRBJ2-7; D uncertain. CDR3 length: 11 amino acids. Looked up from germline, CDR1 is SSHAT and CDR2 is FNYEAQ (reference sequence). CDR3 nucleotides: TGTGCTAGCAGCGCGGTCATCGAGCAGTACTTC. Its protein product is CASSAVIEQYF.